This T cell receptor beta chain was obtained from a study of cytomegalovirus exposure and HLA in healthy donors (dated by TCRdb to about 2017). Background for the entire study: In an earlier analysis of several hundred of the donors, 276 Gb of sequence data and roughly 100 million unique TCR beta sequences from 150 million to 200 million T cells were reported. The later analysis used no new phenotypic data to find candidate immune exposures, relying instead on TCR beta sequences and their occurrence across donors. Of the approximately 400 genotyped donors, 65% to 90% fell in the genetic ancestry cluster associated with self-reported Caucasian donors. A later analysis re-analyzed previously published TCR beta repertoires from about 730 donors and added high-resolution HLA genotyping to study TCR occurrence patterns. A handful of DR-DQ haplotypes were handled as single units for association and clustering because linkage in the cohort was strong. On average, roughly 200,000 unique TCR beta nucleotide sequences were sequenced per donor among a few hundred genotyped donors of the cohort, with approximately 18% of those sequences being non-productive. Around 300 gigabases of sequencing data and approximately 80 million unique TCR sequences were included in an early release covering 550 to 800 HLA-typed donors. Every repertoire in the discovery cohort had been generated on one and the same sequencing platform. In a later genetic analysis, genome-wide SNP genotypes for about 65% of the 666 donors were used, and that subset was treated as a discovery cohort. To decide whether each TCR beta V gene segment behaved as functional or pseudogenic, an earlier analysis of some 580 of the donors relied on high-throughput TCR beta sequencing. The number of donors typed differed by locus, with roughly 629-640 for A, B, C, DRB1 and DQB1, 522 for DQA1, some 570 for DPA1, and under 490 for DPB1. Along with the approximately 620-subject first cohort, a separate validation cohort of approximately 110 different subjects was used. High-throughput TCR immunosequencing, statistical association of individual TCRs with disease status, and machine learning were combined to predict cytomegalovirus infection status. The T cell repertoires of some 700 subjects were profiled by immunosequencing and related to cytomegalovirus serostatus. Donor age, sex, ethnicity and CMV serostatus were compiled together with the repertoire data. Class I and class II HLA loci were covered by the typing at four-digit resolution. The study was designed to test whether signatures of past pathogen exposure could be identified by cataloging public T cell receptors. Summary of the overall study and its limitations: A further reported finding was that TCR beta sequences accurately predicted the HLA-A and HLA-B alleles for most subjects in the first cohort. In a later analysis, some 18,000 TCR beta sequences were associated with specific HLA alleles at a false discovery rate of 0.05. In a later analysis, TCR association rates were found to vary across HLA loci, with the most associated TCRs seen for DRB1 alleles and the fewest for HLA-C alleles. In an earlier analysis of a few hundred of the donors, most TCR beta V segments were observed in productive rearrangements about 87% or about 30% of the time, broadly matching IMGT annotations. In both the original and validation cohorts, the classifier was reported to diagnose cytomegalovirus status with high specificity and sensitivity. This cohort had only TCR beta chains sequenced, and the lack of alpha or paired-chain data limited which features could be detected. Compared with equally common non-associated chains, HLA-associated TCR beta chains in a later analysis were more clonally expanded and had lower generation probabilities. The presence/absence analyses assumed that sequencing depth was roughly uniform across donors, and that assumption may not be true. Some IMGT-functional V segments, including TRBV6-2 and TRBV6-3, could not be told apart with the 87-base-pair reads, so those segments were excluded. For the cohort, immune exposure information was limited to CMV serostatus. A later analysis found that most CMV-associated TCR beta chains appeared HLA-restricted, with HLA associations seemingly driven largely by CMV exposure. A cluster of highly shared sequence variants was judged likely to represent a technical artifact of the sequencing pipeline. Correlated functional status among segregating V segments might reflect linkage disequilibrium, but an unknown experimental factor could not be ruled out. According to a later genetic analysis, donors in an Asian-associated ancestry cluster had fewer N-insertions in productive TCRs than the approximately 650-donor mean. It was suggested by the authors that the approach could potentially be generalized to other disease states and immunological phenotypes. While some public TCRs were present in many individuals, most TCR sequences turned up only very rarely across donors. HLA typing was unavailable for some donors at each locus, so association tests used only the typed subset. The study listed 150 to 200 TCR beta chains as associated with cytomegalovirus. Strong co-occurrence of HLA alleles, especially DR and DQ, made assigning TCR associations to individual alleles difficult. In vitro tests confirmed that a few of the cytomegalovirus-associated TCR beta chains recognize cytomegalovirus antigens. Several of the top co-occurrence clusters appeared to be linked to parvovirus B19, influenza, CMV and Epstein-Barr virus, according to a later analysis. A later genetic analysis associated a missense DCLRE1C variant with V-gene and J-gene trimming of TCR beta chains, and an independent cohort replicated the association. Because counts were too low, about 15 rarely observed V segments, including chromosome 9 orphons, were left out of the earlier analysis of 587 of the donors.

CDR1 and CDR2 (SGHNT, YYREEE) derive from the germline V gene (reference sequence). From the cysteine up to the phenylalanine, the CDR3 has a length of 13 residues. Only the CDR3 part of the read is kept: 39 bases, read in frame from the first base. V is shortened by 4 bases, J by 6 bases, and the region joining them spans 12 bases. The cohort comprised fewer than 700 healthy bone marrow donors. At the time of sampling, all cohort members were nominally healthy, though unrecorded immune exposures were likely present. The donor tested CMV seronegative and was one of the 352 seronegative cohort members. Every donor gave a peripheral blood sample, and the peripheral blood mononuclear cells from that sample were used for TCR beta sequencing. Genomic DNA was extracted from the blood cell samples with the Qiagen DNeasy Blood Extraction Kit. Library construction relied on the immunoSEQ multiplex PCR assay. For the multiplex PCR, a mixture combining 60 forward primers for TCR Vbeta segments and 13 reverse primers for TCR Jbeta segments was used. Amplification of the CDR3 region of rearranged TCR beta genes was performed with a multiplex PCR assay on genomic DNA. Amplified TCR beta libraries were sequenced as 87-base-pair reads on the Illumina HiSeq System. On the authors' methods: A later analysis counted approximately 74 million unique TCR beta chains across the 600 to 850 repertoires, and approximately 11 million of these chains were shared by at least two donors. A nearest-neighbor algorithm error-corrected the raw reads and collapsed the reads into unique sequences, merging closely related sequences to remove PCR and sequencing errors. Alignment of CDR3 sequences to IMGT reference sequences was used to assign V, D and J gene segments. For a sequence to be retained, a match of at least six nucleotides was required to both a V gene segment and a J gene segment. A rearrangement counted as productive if the CDR3 had no stop codons and remained in frame with V and J, and every other rearrangement counted as non-productive. CDR3 was defined according to IMGT convention as the region running from the second conserved V-encoded cysteine to the conserved J-encoded phenylalanine. The earlier analysis of about 570 of the donors excluded any sequence lacking an unambiguous match to a single V gene segment. An earlier analysis of almost 600 of the donors classified V segments as functional when productive rearrangements were above 56.7% and as segregating when the standard deviation between donors was above 5%. To diagnose cytomegalovirus status from the catalog of TCR beta chain sequences, a statistical classification framework was built. In a later analysis, TCR nucleotide sequences were compared against IMGT/GENE-DB human TR gene sequences so that V and J genes could be assigned. In a later analysis, CDR3 sequences and most-parsimonious VDJ recombination scenarios were assigned using the TCRdist pipeline. In a later analysis, every TCR beta chain was defined by the combination of its CDR3 amino acid sequence and its V-gene family, and reads without a unique V-gene family were dropped. As a way to deal with suspected cross-contamination and a sequencing artifact, a later analysis dropped 640 or so nucleotide sequences that were highly shared and had low generation probability. For each public chain, a later analysis derived a clonal expansion index from normalized ranks of inferred template counts within each repertoire. A later analysis computed generation probabilities with a VDJ recombination model fitted to out-of-frame rearrangements, and checked the results against IGoR. In a later analysis, TCR-TCR, TCR-HLA and TCR-CMV co-occurrence was scored with hypergeometric tests, and a repertoire-size bias correction was applied to TCR pairs. To estimate false discovery rates, a later analysis permuted the HLA or CMV assignments 20 times. In a later analysis, co-occurring TCRs were grouped using DBSCAN, and TCRdist sequence similarity was added for clustering within HLA-allele-positive subsets. Repertoires with fewer than 30,000 or more than 120,000 public chains, plus five repertoires with anomalous nucleotide sharing, were excluded from co-occurrence clustering. TCRdb obtained this table from immuneACCESS and retained in-frame rearrangements with V and J assigned. These tables miss some clones; where compared with another copy, unresolved V genes account for less than half of the shortfall, and the remainder is unexplained. The V and J calls and clone size come from that table; D and trimming were worked out from the DNA. The sample includes 120,000 or so clones, with around 81% observed a single time. The top ten clones comprise 2% to 2.5% of the sample.

Details on this clone: Its antigen is unknown. Per-nucleotide qualities are absent, and no much larger clonotype sits a single base away.

Sequencing was performed on PBMCs. The chain joins TRBV5-4 to TRBJ2-3; TRBD1 might be the D gene, on 6 matching bases. The TCR originated in a woman aged 40 to 50 in good health and CMV-seronegative. The CDR3 in this case is CASSGNRVDTQYF. The DNA sequence reads TGTGCCAGCAGCGGGAACAGGGTGGATACGCAGTATTTT.